This T cell receptor beta chain appears in the sequencing data of a study of cytomegalovirus exposure and HLA in healthy donors. Study-wide findings and caveats: Some TCR beta chains (roughly 150 of them) were listed as cytomegalovirus-associated. In a later analysis, several top co-occurrence clusters appeared linked to parvovirus B19, influenza, CMV and Epstein-Barr virus.

This clone was seen only a few times. Its antigen is unidentified. Germline assignment: CDR1 LGHNT and CDR2 FRNRAP. The V end lost 6 bases, the J end lost 4 bases, and 12 bases lay between the germline ends. This CDR3 has 13 amino acids. PCR involved 60 Vbeta and 13 Jbeta primers. Profiling relied on immunoSEQ multiplex PCR, and the TCRdb table lists in-frame clones only, not all of them. Altogether roughly 190,000 clones are present, roughly four fifths being singletons, with the ten largest covering less than 4%. The TCR sequence derives from a woman in her twenties or thirties in good health and CMV-seropositive. The V call is TRBV12-5, the J call TRBJ2-5, with D tentatively TRBD2 (6 bases). The sequenced sample was PBMCs. The CDR3 DNA is TGTGCTAGTGGCTCATCGGGAGTAGAGACCCAGTACTTC. Its protein product is CASGSSGVETQYF.